The 21 T cell receptor beta chains in this list originate from one sample, sequenced in a study of CD8 T cells in Susac syndrome. Random hexamers were used to reverse transcribe the RNA input (roughly 0.5 to 1 ug). A single record per CDR3 protein comes from TCRdb applying MiXCR to the immunoSEQ multiplex PCR reads. This sample has 210,000 or so distinct CDR3 sequences; about 94% occur once, and the top ten carry 0.15% to 0.2%. Sequencing was performed on CD4+ T cells from PBMCs. The receptors were gathered from a human donor with Susac syndrome.

The chain employs TRBV13 and TRBJ1-6, with D uncertain. Germline CDR1 is PRHDT and CDR2 is FYEKMQ (reference sequence). There are 14 residues in the CDR3. V lost 0 bases and J lost 4, with 4 bases in between. CDR3 bases: TGTGCCAGCAGCTTAGGGATTTATAATTCACCCCTCCACTTT. This translates into CASSLGIYNSPLHF.

V usage is TRBV29-1 and J usage is TRBJ1-5; D may be TRBD1 (5 bases). The length of the CDR3 is 13 residues. Deletions cut 3 bases from V and 4 bases from J, with 10 bases between. Germline V lookup: CDR1 SQVTM, CDR2 ANQGSEA. This CDR3 is CSVEGQPNQPQHF. CDR3 coding DNA: TGCAGCGTTGAGGGGCAGCCTAATCAGCCCCAGCATTTT.

This chain uses TRBV4-1 with TRBJ1-2; D is perhaps TRBD1 (6 bases). CDR1 is MGHRA, CDR2 YSYEKL, per germline. The length of the CDR3 is 16 residues. V dropped 0 bases and J dropped 5 bases, with 16 bases sitting between them. The CDR3 DNA reads as TGCGCCAGCAGCCAAGACGGCCAGGGGATTAATTATGGCTACACCTTC. Its protein product is CASSQDGQGINYGYTF.

The V gene is TRBV5-1, the J gene TRBJ1-2; D may be TRBD1 (5 bases). The CDR3 consists of 15 residues. Germline loops: CDR1 SGHRS, CDR2 YFSETQ. Deletions cut 0 bases from V and 2 bases from J, with 11 bases between. CDR3 sequence (DNA): TGCGCCAGCAGCTTGGCCCCCCCAGGGAACTATGGCTACACCTTC. Its translation is CASSLAPPGNYGYTF.

The chain is built from TRBV20-1 and TRBJ1-2; TRBD1 matches at 9 bases. The V gene end was trimmed by 0 bases and the J gene end by 6 bases; junction bases not matched to a gene: 8. CDR3 size: 15 residues. Germline-derived CDR1 and CDR2 are DFQATT and SNEGSKA (reference sequence). CDR3 sequence: CSARDRTGGADGYTF. The CDR3 nucleotides read TGCAGTGCTAGAGATCGTACAGGGGGCGCAGATGGCTACACCTTC.

The chain uses TRBV24-1 and TRBJ2-3, with D possibly TRBD2 on 6 matching bases. The CDR3 totals 14 residues. The germline gives CDR1 KGHDR, CDR2 SFDVKD. V lost 5 bases, J lost 1 base, and 9 bases lay in between. CDR3 in DNA: TGTGCCACCAGTGCCCCGGGGGGCACAGATACGCAGTATTTT. As protein: CATSAPGGTDTQYF.

The V gene is TRBV30, the J gene TRBJ1-3, with no clear D. The CDR3 totals 11 residues. The germline V gene encodes CDR1 GTSNPN and CDR2 SVGIG (reference sequence). Deletions cut 6 bases from V and 4 bases from J, with 7 bases between. The CDR3 coding sequence is TGTGCCTGCGGGAGGGGAAACACCATATATTTT. Its protein is CACGRGNTIYF. Full variable domain (rest looked up from reference TRBV30 and TRBJ1-3): SQTIHQWPATLVQPVGSPLSLECTVEGTSNPNLYWYRQAAGRGLQLLFYSVGIGQISSEVPQNLSASRPQDRQFILSSKKLLLSDSGFYLCACGRGNTIYFGEGSWLTVV.

The chain is built from TRBV5-4 and TRBJ1-1, with D perhaps TRBD1 (6 bases). Trimming left V 4 bases short and J 6 bases short, with 19 bases between. Germline V gene lookup returns CDR1 SGHNT and CDR2 YYREEE (reference sequence). The CDR3 runs 15 residues. The CDR3 reads CASSQQRGSEAEAFF. For the CDR3, the DNA is TGTGCCAGCAGCCAACAGAGGGGGTCGGAGGCTGAAGCTTTCTTT.

The chain joins TRBV7-2 to TRBJ2-1; 11 bases are a match to TRBD2. Germline V gene sequence: CDR1 SGHTA, CDR2 FQGNSA. The CDR3 has 18 residues. V lost 1 base to trimming and J lost 4 bases; unmatched junction nucleotides: 9. CDR3 sequence reads: CASSLVGSGGALYNEQFF. CDR3 nucleotides: TGTGCCAGCAGCTTAGTTGGTAGCGGGGGGGCTCTGTACAATGAGCAGTTCTTC.

The rearrangement uses TRBV27 and TRBJ2-3; D not certain. Germline V gives CDR1 MNHEY, CDR2 SMNVEV (reference sequence). Trimming took off 5 bases at V and 0 bases at J, with 9 bases between the two ends. The CDR3 runs 14 residues. Here the CDR3 reads CASSALGSTDTQYF. The CDR3 DNA reads as TGTGCCAGCAGTGCCCTGGGAAGCACAGATACGCAGTATTTT.

The genes are TRBV28 and TRBJ2-4, with no clear D. Germline CDR1 and CDR2: MDHEN and SYDVKM. The CDR3 length is 14 residues. V lost 5 bases and J lost 0, with 8 bases in between. The DNA of the CDR3 is TGTGCCAGCAGTCCGTTGGTAGCCAAAAACATTCAGTACTTC. Its translation: CASSPLVAKNIQYF.

The chain links TRBV7-2 to TRBJ1-1; TRBD1 is a possible D gene (6 bases). CDR1 and CDR2 from the germline V gene are SGHTA and FQGNSA. V shed 0 bases and J shed 6 bases, with 14 bases lying between them. CDR3 length: 15 amino acids. The CDR3 loop reads CASSLAGGARAEAFF. The CDR3 DNA sequence: TGTGCCAGCAGCTTAGCAGGGGGGGCTAGGGCTGAAGCTTTCTTT.

The V gene is TRBV12-3 or TRBV12-4, the J gene TRBJ1-2, with unresolved D. This CDR3 is built from 14 residues. V lost 2 bases and J lost 8, with 15 bases in between. The CDR3 coding sequence is TGTGCCAGCAGTTTATCCCCAAAAGGAAGCGGCTACACCTTC. As protein: CASSLSPKGSGYTF.

The V and J genes are TRBV9 and TRBJ1-2; a weak D match, TRBD1 (5 bases). Per the germline V gene, CDR1 is SGDLS and CDR2 is YYNGEE. This CDR3 has 13 amino acids. Trimming took 3 bases from V and 7 from J, leaving 13 bases between them. The CDR3 DNA follows: TGTGCCAGCAGCGCGCGTGGGGCCAGTGGCTACACCTTC. Translated: CASSARGASGYTF.

This chain links TRBV2 with TRBJ1-4; a weak D match, TRBD1 (6 bases). The CDR3 is made up of 16 amino acids. Germline loops: CDR1 SNHLY, CDR2 FYNNEI. Trimming removed 6 bases at V and 0 bases at J, with 14 bases between. The CDR3 spells CASRYRQESTNEKLFF. CDR3 sequence (DNA): TGTGCCAGCAGATATCGACAGGAATCAACTAATGAAAAACTGTTTTTT.

This clonotype is a singleton in its sample. The junction departs from germline at one end; a sequencing error may be responsible. V and J are TRBV19 and TRBJ2-7; either TRBD1 or TRBD2 may fit D (5 bases each). This CDR3 contains 15 residues. CDR1 and CDR2 (germline): LNHDA, SQIVND (reference sequence). CDR3 protein: CASSIGETDSYEQYF. Here the CDR3 DNA reads TGTGCCAGTAGCATAGGGGAGACCGACTCCTACGAGCAGTACTTC.

The V gene is TRBV20-1, the J gene TRBJ2-5; D uncertain. The CDR3 has 12 residues. Germline assignment: CDR1 DFQATT and CDR2 SNEGSKA (reference sequence). CDR3 nucleotides: TGCAGCCCCCTCCGGCTGATGGAGACCCAGTACTTC. This sequence encodes CSPLRLMETQYF.

The CDR3 DNA is TGTGCCAGCAGCCAAAACAGGGAGACTGAAGCTTTCTTT. It encodes CASSQNRETEAFF. The rearrangement links TRBV3-1 to TRBJ1-1, with D possibly TRBD1 on 6 matching bases. The CDR3 loop spans 13 amino acids. V was trimmed by 2 bases and J by 5 bases, leaving 9 bases between them. Germline CDR1 LGHDT, CDR2 YNNKEL (reference sequence).

This clonotype showed up just a few times. The V and J genes are TRBV7-2 and TRBJ1-1; a possible D gene is TRBD1 (5 bases). This CDR3 comprises 13 residues. CDR1 SGHTA and CDR2 FQGNSA come from the germline V gene. V shed 5 bases and J shed 1 base, with 8 bases lying between them. This CDR3 is CASSRDRNTEAFF. In DNA form, the CDR3 reads TGTGCCAGCAGCCGCGACAGGAACACTGAAGCTTTCTTT.

The CDR3 sequence is CATSDPGQMDSGANVLTF. CDR3 coding DNA: TGTGCCACCAGTGACCCGGGACAGATGGACTCTGGGGCCAACGTCCTGACTTTC. The chain links TRBV24-1 to TRBJ2-6, with 7 bases that match TRBD1. Trimming cost V 4 bases and J 0 bases; bases outside gene matches: 8. CDR1 is KGHDR and CDR2 is SFDVKD in the germline V gene. There are 18 residues in the CDR3.

The chain is built from TRBV5-4 and TRBJ1-1, with D unclear. The CDR3 loop spans 16 amino acids. Trimming stripped 4 bases from V and 2 bases from J, with 18 bases between. Germline CDR1 and CDR2: SGHNT and YYREEE (reference sequence). The CDR3: CASSQTASTANTEAFF. CDR3 coding DNA: TGTGCCAGCAGCCAGACTGCTTCAACTGCCAACACTGAAGCTTTCTTT.